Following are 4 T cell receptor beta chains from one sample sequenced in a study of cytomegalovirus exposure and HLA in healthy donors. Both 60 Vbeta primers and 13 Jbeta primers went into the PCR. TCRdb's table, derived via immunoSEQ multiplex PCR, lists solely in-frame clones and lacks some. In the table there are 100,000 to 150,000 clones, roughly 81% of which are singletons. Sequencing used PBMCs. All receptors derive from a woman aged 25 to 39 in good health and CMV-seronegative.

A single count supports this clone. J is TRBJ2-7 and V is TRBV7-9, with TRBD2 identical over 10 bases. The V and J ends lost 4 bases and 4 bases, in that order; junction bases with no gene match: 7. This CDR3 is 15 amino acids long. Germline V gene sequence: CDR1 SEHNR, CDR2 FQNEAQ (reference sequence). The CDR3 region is CASSSTLAGPYEQYF. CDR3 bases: TGTGCCAGCAGCTCTACACTAGCGGGACCGTACGAGCAGTACTTC.

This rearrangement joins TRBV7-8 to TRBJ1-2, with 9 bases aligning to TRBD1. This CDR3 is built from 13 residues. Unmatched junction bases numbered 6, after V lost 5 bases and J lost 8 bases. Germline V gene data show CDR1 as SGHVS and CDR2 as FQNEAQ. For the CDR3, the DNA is TGTGCCAGCAGCCAAACGACAGGGGGAGGCTACACCTTC. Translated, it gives CASSQTTGGGYTF.

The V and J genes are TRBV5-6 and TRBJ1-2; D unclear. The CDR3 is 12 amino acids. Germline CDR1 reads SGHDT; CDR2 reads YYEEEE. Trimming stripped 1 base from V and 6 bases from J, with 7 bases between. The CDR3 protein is CASSLRGNGYTF. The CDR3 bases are TGTGCCAGCAGCTTGAGAGGGAATGGCTACACCTTC.

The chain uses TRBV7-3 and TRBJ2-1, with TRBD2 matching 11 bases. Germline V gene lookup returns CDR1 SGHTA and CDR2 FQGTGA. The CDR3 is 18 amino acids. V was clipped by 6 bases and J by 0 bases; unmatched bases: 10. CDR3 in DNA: TGTGCCAGCAGTCCTCGGGGACTAGCGGAAAGCTCCTACAATGAGCAGTTCTTC. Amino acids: CASSPRGLAESSYNEQFF.